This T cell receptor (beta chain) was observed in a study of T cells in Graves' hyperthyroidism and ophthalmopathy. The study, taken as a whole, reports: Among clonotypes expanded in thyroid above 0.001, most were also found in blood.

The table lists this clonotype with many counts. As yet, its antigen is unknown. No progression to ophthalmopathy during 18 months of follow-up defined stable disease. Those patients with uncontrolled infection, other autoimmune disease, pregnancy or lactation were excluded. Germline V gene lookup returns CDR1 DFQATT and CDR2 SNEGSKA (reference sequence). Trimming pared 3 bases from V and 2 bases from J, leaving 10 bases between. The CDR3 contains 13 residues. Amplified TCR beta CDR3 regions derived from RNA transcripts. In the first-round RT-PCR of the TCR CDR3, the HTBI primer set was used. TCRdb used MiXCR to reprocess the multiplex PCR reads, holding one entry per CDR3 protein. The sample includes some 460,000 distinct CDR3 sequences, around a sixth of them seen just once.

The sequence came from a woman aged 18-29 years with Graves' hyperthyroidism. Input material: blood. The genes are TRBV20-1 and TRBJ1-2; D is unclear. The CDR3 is CSASLPRNYGYTF. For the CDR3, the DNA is TGCAGTGCTAGCCTTCCGAGGAACTATGGCTACACCTTC.